This T cell receptor (beta chain) was observed in a study of T cell responses to AZD1222 COVID-19 vaccine (dated by TCRdb to about 2021). With respect to the entire study: AZD1222 recipients whose second dose came at about 4 weeks and those whose second dose came at about 12 weeks were combined into one group, since spike-specific TCR depth and breadth did not differ between the two schedules. A total of 233 trial participants underwent TCR sequencing, of whom some 210 received two doses of AZD1222 and roughly 25 received two doses of the MenACWY control vaccine. Trial participants were enrolled by age into subgroups of 18-55, 56-69 and 70-plus years, and around 140, 26 and 57 TCR-sequenced participants, respectively, were included in these subgroups.

What the work shows at the level of the full study, not this receptor alone: In the small 56-69-year group, the increase in depth fell short of significance, most likely because of low power. A significant rise in spike-specific TCR breadth and depth was observed after two AZD1222 doses relative to day 0 and relative to MenACWY recipients. Most participants were white British and females outnumbered males, and the authors suggested that clonal diversity may have been underestimated. Vaccine-associated CD4 TCRs spanned the whole spike protein, with dominant responses in regions 160-218 and 743-854. No day 14 peak-response samples were available, so repertoires were characterized only after the peak T cell response. Conclusions about previously exposed vaccinees were limited because only 5 or 6 AZD1222 recipients were SARS-CoV-2 seropositive at baseline. Reportedly, close to half of the unique spike-specific TCRs recognized epitopes lying outside the regions that are mutated in the B.1.351 and B.1.1.7 variants.

In the germline V gene (reference sequence), CDR1 corresponds to PRHDT and CDR2 to FYEKMQ. V was cut back by 0 bases and J by 0 bases, leaving a gap of 2 bases between them. The CDR3 contains 13 residues, cysteine and phenylalanine counted. Only the CDR3 region is kept as DNA, spanning 39 bases read in frame from base 1. For this clone: Its antigen is unknown. The record has no base qualities; no much larger clone is one base away.

This specimen's time point label, per the study, means: baseline before first vaccination. The vaccinee samples were drawn from two UK trials, COV001 and COV002, one of which was a single-blind randomized controlled phase 2/3 trial testing AZD1222 (ChAdOx1 nCoV-19) in healthy adults. Trial participant PBMC samples were collected at day 0 and day 28 after the second dose for TCRbeta chain sequencing. The CDR3 regions of human TCRbeta chains were subjected to immunosequencing. The authors' analysis ran thus. TCRs in the repertoires were matched against a reference library of SARS-CoV-2-specific TCRs that had been generated with the MIRA antigen-specificity platform. Breadth was defined as the fraction of unique TCRs that were SARS-CoV-2-associated. Depth was defined as the fraction of total T cells that were SARS-CoV-2-associated. Using the MIRA data, each spike-specific TCR was mapped to the spike region that the TCR reacts to and placed in a CD4 or CD8 class. Log10-transformed breadth and depth values were compared by one-way ANOVA with Sidak's multiple comparisons tests. TCRdb mirrors the immuneACCESS table, restricted to in-frame sequences. Some clones are absent from its copies; in checked studies, under half trace to an unresolved V gene, and the reason for the others is unknown. The V and J calls and clone size were taken over from that table, and D and trimming were inferred from the DNA. The sample table holds about 56,000 clones, of which approximately 83% were seen once. Clones ranked in the top ten supply about 14% of the sample.

The chain uses TRBV13 and TRBJ2-5; no D gene can be assigned with confidence. Material: peripheral blood, obtained on day 0 of AZD1222 vaccination. This clonotype originated in an adult in good health. The CDR3 has the sequence CASSLGDQETQYF. At the DNA level, the sequence is TGTGCCAGCAGCTTAGGGGACCAAGAGACCCAGTACTTC.